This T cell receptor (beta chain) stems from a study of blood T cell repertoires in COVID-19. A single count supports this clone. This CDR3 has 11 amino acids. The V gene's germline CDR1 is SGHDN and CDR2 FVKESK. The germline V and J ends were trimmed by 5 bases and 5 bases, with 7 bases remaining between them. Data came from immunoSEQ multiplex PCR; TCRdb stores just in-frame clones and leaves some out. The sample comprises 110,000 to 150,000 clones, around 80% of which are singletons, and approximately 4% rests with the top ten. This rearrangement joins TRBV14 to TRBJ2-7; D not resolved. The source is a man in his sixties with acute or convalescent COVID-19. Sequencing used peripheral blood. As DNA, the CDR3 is TGTGCCAGCAGCTCAGTCCACGAGCAGTACTTC. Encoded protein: CASSSVHEQYF.